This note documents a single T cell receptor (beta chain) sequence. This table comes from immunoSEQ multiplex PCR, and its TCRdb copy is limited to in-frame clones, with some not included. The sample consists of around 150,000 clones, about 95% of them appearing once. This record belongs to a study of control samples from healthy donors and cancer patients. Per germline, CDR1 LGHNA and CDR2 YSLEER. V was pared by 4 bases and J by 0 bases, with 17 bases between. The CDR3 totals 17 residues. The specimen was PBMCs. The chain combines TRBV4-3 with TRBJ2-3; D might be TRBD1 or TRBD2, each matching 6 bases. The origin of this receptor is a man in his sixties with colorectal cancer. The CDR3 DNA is TGCGCCAGCAGCCTTTCAGTCGGGGGCCATAGCACAGATACGCAGTATTTT. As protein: CASSLSVGGHSTDTQYF.